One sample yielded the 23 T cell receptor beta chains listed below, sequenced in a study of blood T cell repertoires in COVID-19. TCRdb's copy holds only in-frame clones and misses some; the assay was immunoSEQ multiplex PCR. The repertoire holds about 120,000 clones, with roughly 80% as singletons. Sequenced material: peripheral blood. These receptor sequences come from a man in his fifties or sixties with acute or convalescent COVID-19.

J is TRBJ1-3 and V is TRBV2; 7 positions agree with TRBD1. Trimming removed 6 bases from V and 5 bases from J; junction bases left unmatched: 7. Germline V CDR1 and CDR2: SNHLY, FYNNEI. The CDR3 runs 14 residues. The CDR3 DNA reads TGTGCCAGCAGCATACAGGGGCTCAGAAACACCATATATTTT. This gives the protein CASSIQGLRNTIYF.

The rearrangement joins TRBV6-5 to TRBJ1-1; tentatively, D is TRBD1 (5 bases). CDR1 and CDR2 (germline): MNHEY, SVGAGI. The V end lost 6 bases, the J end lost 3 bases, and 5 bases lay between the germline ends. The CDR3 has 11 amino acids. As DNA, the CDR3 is TGTGCCAGCAGGACAGACACTGAAGCTTTCTTT. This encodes CASRTDTEAFF.

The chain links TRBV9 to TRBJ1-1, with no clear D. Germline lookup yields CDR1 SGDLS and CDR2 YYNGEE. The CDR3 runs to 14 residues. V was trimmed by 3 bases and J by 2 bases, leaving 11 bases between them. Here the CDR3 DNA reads TGTGCCAGCAGCGGGAGTCTAGGTAACACTGAAGCTTTCTTT. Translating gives CASSGSLGNTEAFF. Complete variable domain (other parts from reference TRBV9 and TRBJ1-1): DSGVTQTPKHLITATGQRVTLRCSPRSGDLSVYWYQQSLDQGLQFLIQYYNGEERAKGNILERFSAQQFPDLHSELNLSSLELGDSALYFCASSGSLGNTEAFFGQGTRLTVV.

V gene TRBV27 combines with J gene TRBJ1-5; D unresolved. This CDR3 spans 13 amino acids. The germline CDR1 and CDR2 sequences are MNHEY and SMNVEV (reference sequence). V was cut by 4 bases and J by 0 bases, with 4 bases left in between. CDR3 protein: CASSSDSNQPQHF. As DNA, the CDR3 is TGTGCCAGCAGTTCAGATAGCAATCAGCCCCAGCATTTT.

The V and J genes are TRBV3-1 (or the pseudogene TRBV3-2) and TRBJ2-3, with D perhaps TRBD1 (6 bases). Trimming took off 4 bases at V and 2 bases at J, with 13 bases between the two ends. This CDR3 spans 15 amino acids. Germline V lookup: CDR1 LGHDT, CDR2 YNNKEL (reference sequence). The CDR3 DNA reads TGTGCCAGCAGCCTTCCGGGACACCTCACAGATACGCAGTATTTT. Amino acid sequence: CASSLPGHLTDTQYF.

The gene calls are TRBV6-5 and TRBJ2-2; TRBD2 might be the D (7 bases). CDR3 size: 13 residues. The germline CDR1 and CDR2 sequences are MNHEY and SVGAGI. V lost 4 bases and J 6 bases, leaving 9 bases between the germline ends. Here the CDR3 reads CASSFGGPGELFF. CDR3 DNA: TGTGCCAGCAGTTTCGGGGGGCCCGGGGAGCTGTTTTTT.

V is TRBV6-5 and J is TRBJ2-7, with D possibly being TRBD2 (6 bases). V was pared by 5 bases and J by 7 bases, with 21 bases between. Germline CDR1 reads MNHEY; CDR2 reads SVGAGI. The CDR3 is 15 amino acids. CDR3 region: CASSPIVGTPKEQYF. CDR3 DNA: TGTGCCAGCAGTCCAATCGTCGGGACTCCAAAAGAGCAGTACTTC.

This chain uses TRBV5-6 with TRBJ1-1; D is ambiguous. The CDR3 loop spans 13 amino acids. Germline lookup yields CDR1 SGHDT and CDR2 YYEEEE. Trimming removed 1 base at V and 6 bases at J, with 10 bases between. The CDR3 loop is CASSLIQIAEAFF. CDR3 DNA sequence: TGTGCCAGCAGCTTGATACAAATTGCTGAAGCTTTCTTT.

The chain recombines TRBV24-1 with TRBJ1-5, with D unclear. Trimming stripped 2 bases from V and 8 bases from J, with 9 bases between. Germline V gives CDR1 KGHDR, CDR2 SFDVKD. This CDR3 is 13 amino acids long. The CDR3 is CATSDYGWEPQHF. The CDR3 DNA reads TGTGCCACCAGTGATTACGGGTGGGAGCCCCAGCATTTT.

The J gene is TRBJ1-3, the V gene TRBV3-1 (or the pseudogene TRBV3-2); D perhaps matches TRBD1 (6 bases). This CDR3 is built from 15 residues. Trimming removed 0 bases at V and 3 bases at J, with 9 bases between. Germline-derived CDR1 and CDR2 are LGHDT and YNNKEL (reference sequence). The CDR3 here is CASSQDLQGGNTIYF. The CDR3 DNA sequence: TGTGCCAGCAGCCAAGATTTACAGGGTGGAAACACCATATATTTT.

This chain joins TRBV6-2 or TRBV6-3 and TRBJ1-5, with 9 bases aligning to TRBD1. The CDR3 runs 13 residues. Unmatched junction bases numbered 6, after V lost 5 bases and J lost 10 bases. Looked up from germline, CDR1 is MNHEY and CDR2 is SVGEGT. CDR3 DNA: TGTGCCAGCAGTCCGACAGGGGGTTTTCCCCAGCATTTT. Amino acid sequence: CASSPTGGFPQHF.

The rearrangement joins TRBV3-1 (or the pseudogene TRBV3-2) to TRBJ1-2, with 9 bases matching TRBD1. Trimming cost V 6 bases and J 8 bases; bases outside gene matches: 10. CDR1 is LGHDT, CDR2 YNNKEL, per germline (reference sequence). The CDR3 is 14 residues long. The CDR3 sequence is CASRRGQGGSGYTF. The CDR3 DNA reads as TGTGCCAGCAGGCGGGGACAGGGCGGTTCGGGCTACACCTTC.

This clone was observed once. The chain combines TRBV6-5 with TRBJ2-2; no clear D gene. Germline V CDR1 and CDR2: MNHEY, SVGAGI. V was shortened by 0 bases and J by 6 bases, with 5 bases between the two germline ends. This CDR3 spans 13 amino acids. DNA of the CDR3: TGTGCCAGCAGTTACTCGTCGTCCGGGGAGCTGTTTTTT. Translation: CASSYSSSGELFF.

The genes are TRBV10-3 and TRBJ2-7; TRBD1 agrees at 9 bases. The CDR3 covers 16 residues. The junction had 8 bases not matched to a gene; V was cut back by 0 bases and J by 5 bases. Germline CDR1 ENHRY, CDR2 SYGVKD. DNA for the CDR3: TGTGCCATCAGTGAGTCGCAGGGACAGGGTTTTAACGAGCAGTACTTC. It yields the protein CAISESQGQGFNEQYF.

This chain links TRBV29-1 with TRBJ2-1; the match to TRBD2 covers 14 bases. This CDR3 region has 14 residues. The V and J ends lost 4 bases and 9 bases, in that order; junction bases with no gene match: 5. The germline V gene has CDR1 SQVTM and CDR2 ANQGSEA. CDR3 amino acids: CSVAGTSGGGEQFF. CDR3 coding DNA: TGCAGCGTTGCCGGGACTAGCGGGGGTGGTGAGCAGTTCTTC.

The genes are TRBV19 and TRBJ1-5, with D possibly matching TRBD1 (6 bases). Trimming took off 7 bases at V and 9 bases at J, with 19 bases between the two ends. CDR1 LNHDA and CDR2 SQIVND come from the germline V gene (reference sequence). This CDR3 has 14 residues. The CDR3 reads CASTRSGQRSPQHF. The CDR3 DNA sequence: TGTGCCAGTACTAGGTCCGGACAGCGCTCGCCCCAGCATTTT.

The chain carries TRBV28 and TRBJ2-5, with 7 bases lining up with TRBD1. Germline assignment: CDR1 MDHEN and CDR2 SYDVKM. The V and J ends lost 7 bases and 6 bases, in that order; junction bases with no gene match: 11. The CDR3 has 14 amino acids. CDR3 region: CASTEGGDAKTQYF. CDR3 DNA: TGTGCCAGCACTGAAGGGGGCGATGCAAAGACCCAGTACTTC.

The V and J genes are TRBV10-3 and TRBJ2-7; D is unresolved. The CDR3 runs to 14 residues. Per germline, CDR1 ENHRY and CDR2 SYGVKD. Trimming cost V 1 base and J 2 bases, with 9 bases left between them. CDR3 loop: CAISEFGQPYEQYV. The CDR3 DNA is TGTGCCATCAGTGAGTTTGGGCAGCCCTACGAGCAGTACGTC.

CDR3 nucleotides: TGTGCCAGCAGCCCAAGGACTAGCGGGGGGGCAAATGAGCAGTTCTTC. Translating it yields CASSPRTSGGANEQFF. The chain links TRBV11-2 to TRBJ2-1, with TRBD2 matching over 15 bases. This CDR3 is 16 amino acids long. The V gene end was trimmed by 5 bases and the J gene end by 7 bases; junction bases not matched to a gene: 6. Germline CDR1 SGHAT, CDR2 FQNNGV.

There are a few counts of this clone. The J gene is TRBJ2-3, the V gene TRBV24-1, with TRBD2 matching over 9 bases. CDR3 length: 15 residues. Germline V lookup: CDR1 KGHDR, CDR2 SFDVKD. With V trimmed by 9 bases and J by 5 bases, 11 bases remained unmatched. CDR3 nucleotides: TGTGCCACCGCGGGGAGCGGGGGGTTAAAAGATACGCAGTATTTT. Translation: CATAGSGGLKDTQYF.

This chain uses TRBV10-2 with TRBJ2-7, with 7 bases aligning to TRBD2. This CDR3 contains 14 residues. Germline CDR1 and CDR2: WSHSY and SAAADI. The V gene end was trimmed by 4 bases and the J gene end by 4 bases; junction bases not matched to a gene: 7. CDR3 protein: CASSVTSDSYEQYF. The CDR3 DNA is TGCGCCAGCAGTGTTACTAGCGACTCATACGAGCAGTACTTC.

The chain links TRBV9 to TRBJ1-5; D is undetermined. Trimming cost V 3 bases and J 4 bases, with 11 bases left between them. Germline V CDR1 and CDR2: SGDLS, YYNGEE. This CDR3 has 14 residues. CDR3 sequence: CASSASGDNQPQHF. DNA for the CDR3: TGTGCCAGCAGCGCCTCAGGTGATAATCAGCCCCAGCATTTT.

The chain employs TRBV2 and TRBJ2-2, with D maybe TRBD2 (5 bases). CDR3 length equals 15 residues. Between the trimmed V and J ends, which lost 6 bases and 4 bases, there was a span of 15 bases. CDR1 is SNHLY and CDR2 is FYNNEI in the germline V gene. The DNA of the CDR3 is TGTGCCAGCAGACTATCCAGCCGGGGCACCGGGGAGCTGTTTTTT. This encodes CASRLSSRGTGELFF.